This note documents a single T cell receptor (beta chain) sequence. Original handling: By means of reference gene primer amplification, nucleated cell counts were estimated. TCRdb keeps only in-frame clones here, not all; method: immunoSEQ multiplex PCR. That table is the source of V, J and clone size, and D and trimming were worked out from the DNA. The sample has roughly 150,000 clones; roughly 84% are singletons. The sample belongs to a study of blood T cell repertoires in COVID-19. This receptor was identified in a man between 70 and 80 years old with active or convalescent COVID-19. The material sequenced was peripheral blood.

CDR3 loop: CASSLGGGFSNTEAFF. The CDR3 DNA sequence: TGTGCCAGCAGCTTAGGGGGGGGATTCTCGAACACTGAAGCTTTCTTT. This chain connects TRBV7-2 to TRBJ1-1, with D possibly matching TRBD1 (5 bases). The V end lost 1 base, the J end lost 1 base, and 13 bases lay between the germline ends. There are 16 residues in the CDR3. Germline assignment: CDR1 SGHTA and CDR2 FQGNSA.